This T cell receptor beta chain was recovered during a study of blood T cell repertoires in COVID-19. Turning to the study itself: Spain, Italy and the United States supplied samples that represented acute and convalescent COVID-19. PBMCs, B-cell-depleted T cells, or T cells were the source of the cDNA or gDNA that made up the material.

The V end was cut by 3 bases, the J end by 4 bases, with 11 bases between. The CDR3 spans 14 residues. Germline V gene lookup returns CDR1 KGHDR and CDR2 SFDVKD. Adults between roughly 18 and 90 years of age took part from 24 US areas. Source study methods: Reference gene primer amplification gave nucleated cell count estimates. Assay: immunoSEQ multiplex PCR; the TCRdb copy retains only in-frame clones and omits some. That table is the source of V, J and clone size, and D and trimming were worked out from the DNA. This sample has around 300,000 clones, with roughly 88% found just once. This sequence was found in a young man who had recovered from COVID-19. The gene calls are TRBV24-1 and TRBJ1-1; unclear D gene. Sequences were obtained from PBMCs or T cells enriched from blood (not recorded which). CDR3 loop: CATSDNGRATEAFF. The CDR3 DNA sequence: TGTGCCACCAGTGATAATGGGAGGGCCACTGAAGCTTTCTTT.